The T cell receptor (beta chain) under discussion was sequenced for a study of shared clonotypes between healthy human individuals. Per germline, CDR1 MDHEN and CDR2 SYDVKM. Trimming removed 4 bases from V and 4 bases from J, with 8 bases in between. This CDR3 contains 12 residues. As regards this clone: Other DNA sequences in this specimen translate into the identical CDR3.

Recent acute infections and vaccinations were absent in the healthy HIV-negative adult donors. The DNA input per sorted-subset replicate PCR was roughly 0.2 ug, corresponding to some 27,000 T cell genomes. Produced via immunoSEQ multiplex PCR; TCRdb's table is partial and in-frame only. The sample lists 2 million to 3 million clones, approximately 94% occurring once. This receptor was identified in a man between 18 and 29 years old in good health. Some clones in this sample may be carry-over from other donors' samples. The chain has TRBV28 and TRBJ2-7; D is unclear. The source material was naive CD4+ T cells from PBMCs. The subset denotes: CD45RA+ positively selected. The CDR3 reads CASSSTVYEQYF. CDR3 sequence (DNA): TGTGCCAGCAGTTCTACAGTATACGAGCAGTACTTC.